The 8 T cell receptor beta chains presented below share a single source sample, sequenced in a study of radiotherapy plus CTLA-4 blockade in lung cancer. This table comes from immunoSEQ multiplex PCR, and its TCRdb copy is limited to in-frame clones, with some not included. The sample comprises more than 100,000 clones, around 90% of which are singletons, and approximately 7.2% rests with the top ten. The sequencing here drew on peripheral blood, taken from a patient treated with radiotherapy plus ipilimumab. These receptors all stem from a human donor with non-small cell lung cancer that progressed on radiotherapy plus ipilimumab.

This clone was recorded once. The CDR3 nucleotides read TGCGCCAGCAGCCCGGACGGAGGGGGCGCCGACTATGGCTACACCTTC. It specifies CASSPDGGGADYGYTF. The chain is built from TRBV4-1 and TRBJ1-2, with 7 positions matching TRBD1. Looked up from germline, CDR1 is MGHRA and CDR2 is YSYEKL. J gave up 3 bases and V 4 bases, and 11 bases lay outside the gene matches. The CDR3 has 16 residues.

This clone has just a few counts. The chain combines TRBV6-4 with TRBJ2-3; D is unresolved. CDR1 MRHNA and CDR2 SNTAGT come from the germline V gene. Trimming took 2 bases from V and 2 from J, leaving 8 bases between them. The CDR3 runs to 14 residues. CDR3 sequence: CASSDGLDTDTQYF. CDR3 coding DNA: TGTGCCAGCAGTGACGGGCTAGACACAGATACGCAGTATTTT.

Written as DNA, the CDR3 is TGTGCCATCAGTGATCGGGGGCGGAACACTGAAGCTTTCTTT. It is translated as CAISDRGRNTEAFF. J is TRBJ1-1 and V is TRBV10-3, with a possible D match to TRBD1 (6 bases). Germline values: CDR1 ENHRY, CDR2 SYGVKD. The CDR3 runs to 14 residues. The V end lost 3 bases, the J end lost 1 base, and 9 bases lay between the germline ends.

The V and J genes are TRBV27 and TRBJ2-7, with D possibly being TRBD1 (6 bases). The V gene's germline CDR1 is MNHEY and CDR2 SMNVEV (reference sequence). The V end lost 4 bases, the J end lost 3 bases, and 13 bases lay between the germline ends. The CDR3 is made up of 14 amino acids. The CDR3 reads CASSSQGINYEQYF. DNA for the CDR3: TGTGCCAGCAGTTCACAGGGTATTAACTACGAGCAGTACTTC.

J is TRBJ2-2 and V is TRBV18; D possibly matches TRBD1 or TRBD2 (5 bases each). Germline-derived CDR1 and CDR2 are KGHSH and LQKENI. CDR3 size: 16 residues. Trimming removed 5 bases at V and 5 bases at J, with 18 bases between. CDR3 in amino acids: CASSTPLGELTGELFF. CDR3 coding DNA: TGTGCCAGCTCAACGCCTTTAGGGGAGTTGACCGGGGAGCTGTTTTTT.

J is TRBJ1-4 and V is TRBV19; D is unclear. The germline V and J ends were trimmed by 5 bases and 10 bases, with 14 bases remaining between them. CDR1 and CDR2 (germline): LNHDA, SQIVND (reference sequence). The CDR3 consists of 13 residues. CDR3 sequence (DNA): TGTGCCAGTAGTCCGGATTCCCCCCGAAAACTGTTTTTT. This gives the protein CASSPDSPRKLFF.

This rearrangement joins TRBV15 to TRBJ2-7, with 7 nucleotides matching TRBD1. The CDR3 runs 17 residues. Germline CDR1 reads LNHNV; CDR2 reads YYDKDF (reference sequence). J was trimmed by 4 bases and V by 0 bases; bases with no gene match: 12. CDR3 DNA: TGTGCCACCAGCAGAGACTCTGGGACAGCCTACTTTTACGAGCAGTACTTC. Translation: CATSRDSGTAYFYEQYF.

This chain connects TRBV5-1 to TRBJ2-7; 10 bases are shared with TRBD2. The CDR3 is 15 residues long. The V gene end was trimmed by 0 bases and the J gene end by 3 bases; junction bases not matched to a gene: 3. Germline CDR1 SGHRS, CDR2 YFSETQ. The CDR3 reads CASSLGGTSDYEQYF. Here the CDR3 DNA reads TGCGCCAGCAGCTTGGGGGGGACTAGCGACTACGAGCAGTACTTC.